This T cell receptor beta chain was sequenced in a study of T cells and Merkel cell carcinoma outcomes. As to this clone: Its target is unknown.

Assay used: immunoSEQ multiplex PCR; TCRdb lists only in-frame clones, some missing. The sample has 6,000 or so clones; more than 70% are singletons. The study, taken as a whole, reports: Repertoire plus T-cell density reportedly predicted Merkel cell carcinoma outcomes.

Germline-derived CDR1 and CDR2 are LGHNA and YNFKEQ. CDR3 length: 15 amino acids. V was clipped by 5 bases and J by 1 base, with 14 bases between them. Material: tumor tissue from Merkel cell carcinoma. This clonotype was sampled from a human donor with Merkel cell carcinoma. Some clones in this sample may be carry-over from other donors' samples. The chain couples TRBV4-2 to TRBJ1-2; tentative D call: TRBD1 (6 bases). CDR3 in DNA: TGTGCCAGCAGCATTATGGACAGCTATAACTATGGCTACACCTTC. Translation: CASSIMDSYNYGYTF.